These 20 T cell receptor beta chains originate from one sample sequenced in a study of CD8 T cells in Susac syndrome. With random hexamers, 0.5 to 1 ug RNA was reverse transcribed. MiXCR, run by TCRdb on the immunoSEQ multiplex PCR reads, gives a single entry per CDR3 protein. The sample contains 150,000 to 200,000 distinct CDR3 sequences, 85% to 95% of which appear only once. The source material was CD4+ T cells from PBMCs. These receptors were collected from a human donor with Susac syndrome.

The V call is TRBV25-1, the J call TRBJ2-1, with 8 bases aligning to TRBD2. Germline V gives CDR1 MGHDK, CDR2 SYGVNS. The length of the CDR3 is 16 residues. V lost 2 bases to trimming and J lost 2 bases; unmatched junction nucleotides: 5. The CDR3 protein is CASSENRGGPYNEQFF. The DNA of the CDR3 is TGTGCCAGCAGTGAAAACCGCGGGGGGCCCTACAATGAGCAGTTCTTC.

The V and J genes are TRBV11-3 and TRBJ1-1; a weak D match, TRBD1 (6 bases). Germline loops: CDR1 SGHNT, CDR2 YENEEA. The CDR3 totals 13 residues. V was trimmed by 5 bases and J by 1 base, leaving 8 bases between them. The CDR3 sequence is CASSEDRNTEAFF. The CDR3 region has the DNA TGTGCCAGCAGCGAGGACAGGAACACTGAAGCTTTCTTT.

CDR3 amino acids: CASSHGGTANTEAFF. The CDR3 DNA reads TGTGCCAGCAGCCATGGCGGGACAGCGAACACTGAAGCTTTCTTT. V gene TRBV3-1 combines with J gene TRBJ1-1; 7 bases are shared with TRBD1. There are 15 residues in the CDR3. The trim removed 3 bases at V and 1 base at J, leaving 5 bases unmatched. From germline, CDR1 is LGHDT and CDR2 YNNKEL (reference sequence). The full variable domain, in which reference TRBV3-1 and TRBJ1-1 provide the parts outside the CDR3, is DTAVSQTPKYLVTQMGNDKSIKCEQNLGHDTMYWYKQDSKKFLKIMFSYNNKELIINETVPNRFSPKSPDKAHLNLHINSLELGDSAVYFCASSHGGTANTEAFFGQGTRLTVV.

V and J are TRBV19 and TRBJ2-1, with D tentatively TRBD2 (6 bases). The V end lost 8 bases, the J end lost 12 bases, and 23 bases lay between the germline ends. The CDR3 has 14 residues. From germline, CDR1 is LNHDA and CDR2 SQIVND (reference sequence). The CDR3 nucleotides are TGTGCCAGTCACGATATAGGTGGAGGGGAGGTGCAGTTCTTC. Protein: CASHDIGGGEVQFF. Filled out from reference TRBV19 and TRBJ2-1, the complete variable domain reads DGGITQSPKYLFRKEGQNVTLSCEQNLNHDAMYWYRQDPGQGLRLIYYSQIVNDFQKGDIAEGYSVSREKKESFPLTVTSAQKNPTAFYLCASHDIGGGEVQFFGPGTRLTVL.

J is TRBJ2-3 and V is TRBV20-1; TRBD1 aligns across 8 bases. CDR3 length: 15 residues. CDR1 and CDR2 from the germline V gene are DFQATT and SNEGSKA (reference sequence). V lost 4 bases, J lost 1 base, and 7 bases stayed unmatched. This chain's CDR3 is CSATRTGRRTDTQYF. The CDR3 bases are TGCAGTGCTACCCGGACAGGGAGGCGCACAGATACGCAGTATTTT.

The J gene is TRBJ2-7, the V gene TRBV6-2 or TRBV6-3; 7 nucleotides line up with TRBD2. Germline CDR1 MNHEY, CDR2 SVGEGT. The CDR3 runs 16 residues. V was clipped by 2 bases and J by 5 bases; unmatched bases: 12. CDR3 region: CASSYRMIGGFDEQYF. The CDR3 DNA reads TGTGCCAGCAGTTACAGAATGATCGGGGGGTTCGACGAGCAGTACTTC.

The chain couples TRBV5-1 to TRBJ1-1; 7 nucleotides line up with TRBD1. J gave up 1 base and V 0 bases, and 6 bases lay outside the gene matches. Germline V gene lookup returns CDR1 SGHRS and CDR2 YFSETQ. The CDR3 is made up of 16 amino acids. CDR3 amino acids: CASSLAGAGGNTEAFF. The DNA for the CDR3 is TGCGCCAGCAGCTTGGCAGGGGCAGGGGGGAACACTGAAGCTTTCTTT.

The chain has TRBV25-1 and TRBJ1-6; D unclear. Germline CDR1 and CDR2: MGHDK and SYGVNS. Trimming removed 3 bases from V and 6 bases from J, with 9 bases in between. The CDR3 runs 14 residues. The CDR3 region has the DNA TGTGCCAGCAGTGAGACTCAGCCTAATTCACCCCTCCACTTT. Amino acids: CASSETQPNSPLHF. Supplemented by reference TRBV25-1 and TRBJ1-6, the full variable domain reads EADIYQTPRYLVIGTGKKITLECSQTMGHDKMYWYQQDPGMELHLIHYSYGVNSTEKGDLSSESTVSRIRTEHFPLTLESARPSHTSQYLCASSETQPNSPLHFGNGTRLTVT.

This rearrangement joins TRBV4-2 to TRBJ2-3; no reliable D call. The length of the CDR3 is 14 residues. Germline values: CDR1 LGHNA, CDR2 YNFKEQ. V was cut by 1 base and J by 7 bases, with 12 bases left in between. Written as DNA, the CDR3 is TGTGCCAGCAGCCAAGTTTCTGTGGGGAATACGCAGTATTTT. It specifies CASSQVSVGNTQYF.

The V and J genes are TRBV3-1 and TRBJ2-2; D is ambiguous. The V end lost 2 bases, the J end lost 8 bases, and 9 bases lay between the germline ends. Germline-derived CDR1 and CDR2 are LGHDT and YNNKEL (reference sequence). The length of the CDR3 is 13 residues. The CDR3, as DNA: TGTGCCAGCAGCCAACTTGGGTCAGGGGAGCTGTTTTTT. Its protein is CASSQLGSGELFF.

This sequence joins TRBV7-8 and TRBJ2-7, with D perhaps given as TRBD1 or TRBD2 (5 bases each). The CDR3 loop spans 16 amino acids. Germline loops: CDR1 SGHVS, CDR2 FQNEAQ. V lost 4 bases to trimming and J lost 1 base, with 17 bases between them. CDR3 coding DNA: TGTGCCAGCAGCTCCCCTGTGGGGGTGCCTTCCTACGAGCAGTACTTC. This sequence encodes CASSSPVGVPSYEQYF. Full variable domain (missing parts from reference TRBV7-8 and TRBJ2-7): GAGVSQSPRYKVAKRGQDVALRCDPISGHVSLFWYQQALGQGPEFLTYFQNEAQLDKSGLPSDRFFAERPEGSVSTLKIQRTQQEDSAVYLCASSSPVGVPSYEQYFGPGTRLTVT.

This clonotype was observed a handful of times. V is TRBV29-1 and J is TRBJ2-7, with 8 bases matching TRBD2. The germline gives CDR1 SQVTM, CDR2 ANQGSEA. CDR3 length: 17 residues. The trim removed 1 base at V and 2 bases at J, leaving 13 bases unmatched. The CDR3 DNA reads TGCAGCGTTGAAGTCCCCGCAAGCGGGAGCTTTCCCTACGAGCAGTACTTC. Protein sequence: CSVEVPASGSFPYEQYF.

The rearrangement links TRBV20-1 to TRBJ1-5, with a tentative D call TRBD1 (5 bases). The germline V gene has CDR1 DFQATT and CDR2 SNEGSKA (reference sequence). The CDR3 has 16 amino acids. V lost 3 bases to trimming and J lost 2 bases, with 17 bases between them. CDR3 coding DNA: TGCAGTGCTAGTCGTGGGGCGCAGGTCGGCAATCAGCCCCAGCATTTT. It codes for CSASRGAQVGNQPQHF.

The table lists this clonotype with a count of one. The chain carries TRBV6-2 or TRBV6-3 and TRBJ1-2; D is ambiguous. V was trimmed by 9 bases and J by 7 bases, leaving 18 bases between them. The V gene's germline CDR1 is MNHEY and CDR2 SVGEGT. The CDR3 covers 13 residues. The CDR3 is CASVDDWFSGYTF. The CDR3 nucleotides read TGTGCCAGTGTCGATGACTGGTTCTCTGGCTACACCTTC.

J is TRBJ1-1 and V is TRBV2, with a tentative D call TRBD1 (5 bases). CDR1 SNHLY and CDR2 FYNNEI come from the germline V gene. The V and J ends lost 7 bases and 6 bases respectively, with 15 bases between them. The CDR3 has 13 residues. Written as DNA, the CDR3 is TGTGCCAGCACCATGCGAAGGGACGCTGAAGCTTTCTTT. Translation gives CASTMRRDAEAFF.

As regards this clonotype: Germline is not matched at one junction end, which may reflect a read error. DNA of the CDR3: TGCGGGGTGGTCTCGGCGACGGAAGGGCAGTATTTT. The encoded protein is CGVVSATEGQYF. The J gene is TRBJ2-3, the V gene TRBV6-1; a weak D match, TRBD2 (5 bases). CDR1 MNHNS and CDR2 SASEGT come from the germline V gene. This CDR3 region has 12 residues.

The chain uses TRBV27 and TRBJ1-3, with D perhaps matching TRBD1 (5 bases). The CDR3 runs 13 residues. The V and J ends lost 8 bases and 1 base respectively, with 9 bases between them. Germline loops: CDR1 MNHEY, CDR2 SMNVEV (reference sequence). CDR3 DNA: TGTGCCAGCGCCGGGGGTTCTGGAAACACCATATATTTT. It yields the protein CASAGGSGNTIYF.

This clonotype is a singleton in its sample. This chain joins TRBV30 and TRBJ2-7, with D possibly TRBD1 on 6 matching bases. The CDR3 is 15 residues long. The germline V gene has CDR1 GTSNPN and CDR2 SVGIG (reference sequence). V lost 3 bases to trimming and J lost 5 bases, with 20 bases between them. CDR3 residues: CAWSLDRMMGDEQYF. The DNA for the CDR3 is TGTGCCTGGAGCCTTGACAGGATGATGGGCGACGAGCAGTACTTC.

The rearrangement links TRBV20-1 to TRBJ1-1; the D is unclear. The V and J ends lost 1 base and 5 bases respectively, with 17 bases between them. CDR3 length: 15 amino acids. Germline lookup yields CDR1 DFQATT and CDR2 SNEGSKA (reference sequence). CDR3 nucleotides: TGCAGTGCTAGAGTCCAATCGGGAGCCGAGACTGAAGCTTTCTTT. This translates into CSARVQSGAETEAFF.

The V and J genes are TRBV20-1 and TRBJ2-5, with 11 bases identical to TRBD2. Per germline, CDR1 DFQATT and CDR2 SNEGSKA (reference sequence). V was clipped by 2 bases and J by 5 bases; unmatched bases: 13. The CDR3 spans 17 residues. DNA for the CDR3: TGCAGTGCTAGAAAGACTAGCGGGATAAGGGTTATCGAGACCCAGTACTTC. It yields the protein CSARKTSGIRVIETQYF.